The clone carrying this TCR beta chain was counted once. This specimen comes from a study of technical replicates of blood from several donors. The protocol was immunoSEQ multiplex PCR, while the TCRdb copy is restricted to in-frame clones and leaves out a portion. This table holds about 76,000 clones, approximately 94% found once. J was trimmed by 8 bases and V by 4 bases; bases with no gene match: 12. The CDR3 extends over 16 amino acids. Germline CDR1 reads LNHDA; CDR2 reads SQIVND (reference sequence). Sequenced material: T cells isolated from PBMCs. The sequence was obtained from a human donor in good health. The chain combines TRBV19 with TRBJ1-4; 8 nucleotides agree with TRBD1. For the CDR3, the DNA is TGTGCCAGTAGTACTAGACCGGACAGGGCTCGAGAAAAACTGTTTTTT. The encoded protein is CASSTRPDRAREKLFF.